These 32 T cell receptor beta chains originate from one sample sequenced in a study of blood T cell repertoires in COVID-19. Produced via immunoSEQ multiplex PCR; TCRdb's table is partial and in-frame only. This sample yields tens of thousands of clones, of which 88% are seen a single time; approximately 3% belongs to the top ten. The sample consisted of peripheral blood. The source is a man aged 45-60 years with active COVID-19.

The J gene is TRBJ2-7, the V gene TRBV29-1; D unresolved. Germline CDR1 and CDR2: SQVTM and ANQGSEA. The CDR3 extends over 12 amino acids. With 0 bases removed from V and 2 bases from J, the gap between germline ends came to 5 bases. This chain's CDR3 is CSVEDTTYEQYF. CDR3 coding DNA: TGCAGCGTTGAAGACACTACCTACGAGCAGTACTTC.

The chain recombines TRBV7-8 with TRBJ1-2; 7 positions match TRBD1. The V gene's germline CDR1 is SGHVS and CDR2 FQNEAQ. V shed 5 bases, J shed 1 base, and the junction held 10 bases outside the gene matches. The CDR3 covers 16 residues. The CDR3 region has the DNA TGTGCCAGCAGCCCGTTAACAGGGGCAGTTAACTATGGCTACACCTTC. As protein: CASSPLTGAVNYGYTF.

V and J are TRBV18 and TRBJ1-2, with 7 bases identical to TRBD1. Germline CDR1 KGHSH, CDR2 LQKENI. V gave up 4 bases and J gave up 0 bases; unmatched junction bases: 2. The CDR3 loop spans 14 amino acids. The CDR3 protein is CASSQGQSNYGYTF. CDR3 DNA: TGTGCCAGCTCACAGGGACAGTCTAACTATGGCTACACCTTC.

The V call is TRBV6-4, the J call TRBJ2-7; 7 positions agree with TRBD1. Germline-derived CDR1 and CDR2 are MRHNA and SNTAGT. Trimming removed 11 bases from V and 4 bases from J; junction bases left unmatched: 11. The CDR3 extends over 13 amino acids. CDR3 DNA: TGTGCCCGTCGGTACAGGGGCGTTTACGAGCAGTACGTC. Its protein product is CARRYRGVYEQYV.

The gene calls are TRBV3-1 (or the pseudogene TRBV3-2) and TRBJ2-1; D possibly corresponds to TRBD1 (5 bases). Between the trimmed V and J ends, which lost 2 bases and 16 bases, there was a span of 15 bases. This CDR3 region has 12 residues. Germline V gene lookup returns CDR1 LGHDT and CDR2 YNNKEL (reference sequence). This CDR3 reads CASSQRKGVVFF. Written as DNA, the CDR3 is TGTGCCAGCAGCCAACGGAAAGGGGTGGTATTCTTC.

The rearrangement links TRBV4-2 to TRBJ1-2; the D gene is possibly TRBD1 (6 bases). CDR3 length: 14 residues. Germline CDR1 and CDR2: LGHNA and YNFKEQ. V was clipped by 5 bases and J by 6 bases, with 16 bases between them. CDR3 coding DNA: TGTGCCAGCAGCTCGACAGGTGGAAGGGATGGCTACACCTTC. Its translation is CASSSTGGRDGYTF.

The V gene is TRBV29-1, the J gene TRBJ1-1, with TRBD1 matching 9 bases. The junction had 12 bases not matched to a gene; V was cut back by 5 bases and J by 11 bases. Germline CDR1 SQVTM, CDR2 ANQGSEA. The length of the CDR3 is 13 residues. The CDR3 DNA sequence: TGCAGCGTTCCGGACAGGGGAGGATTGAGGGCTTTCTTT. It translates to CSVPDRGGLRAFF.

The chain employs TRBV9 and TRBJ1-3, with 8 nucleotides matching TRBD1. V shed 4 bases and J 0 bases; nucleotides not matched to a gene: 3. The germline CDR1 and CDR2 sequences are SGDLS and YYNGEE. This CDR3 spans 15 amino acids. This chain's CDR3 is CASSLDRGSGNTIYF. CDR3 nucleotide sequence: TGTGCCAGCAGCCTTGACAGGGGCTCTGGAAACACCATATATTTT. Full variable domain (rest looked up from reference TRBV9 and TRBJ1-3): DSGVTQTPKHLITATGQRVTLRCSPRSGDLSVYWYQQSLDQGLQFLIQYYNGEERAKGNILERFSAQQFPDLHSELNLSSLELGDSALYFCASSLDRGSGNTIYFGEGSWLTVV.

The chain joins TRBV4-2 to TRBJ1-4; possible D gene TRBD1, 6 bases. The V gene lost 6 bases and the J gene lost 7 bases, with 18 bases spanning the gap. In germline, CDR1 is LGHNA, CDR2 YNFKEQ. This CDR3 has 15 residues. The chain's CDR3 is CASRGNQGSGEKLFF. The CDR3 DNA sequence: TGTGCCAGCAGGGGGAATCAGGGGTCAGGTGAAAAACTGTTTTTT.

This clone appeared once. This sequence joins TRBV12-2 and TRBJ2-5; TRBD2, the table's D call, lacks a check against the DNA. TRBV12-2 is termed a pseudogene. The CDR3 covers 15 residues. The CDR3 DNA reads as TGTGCAAGTCGCTCTTGGACTAGCACTCAAGAGACCCAGTACTTC. This encodes CASRSWTSTQETQYF.

The V gene is TRBV7-9, the J gene TRBJ1-1; a weak D match, TRBD1 (5 bases). Deletions cut 0 bases from V and 4 bases from J, with 6 bases between. Per germline, CDR1 SEHNR and CDR2 FQNEAQ (reference sequence). The CDR3 is 13 amino acids. The CDR3 region is CASSLAQGTEAFF. In DNA, the CDR3 is TGTGCCAGCAGCTTAGCGCAGGGCACTGAAGCTTTCTTT.

The rearrangement uses TRBV6-2 or TRBV6-3 and TRBJ2-7; D unresolved. The CDR3 runs to 13 residues. Trimming removed 0 bases from V and 2 bases from J, with 5 bases in between. Germline lookup yields CDR1 MNHEY and CDR2 SVGEGT. CDR3 in DNA: TGTGCCAGCAGTTACTCGCTAGCCTACGAGCAGTACTTC. It translates to CASSYSLAYEQYF.

This clone has only one observation. V gene TRBV18 combines with J gene TRBJ2-1; unclear D gene. The CDR3 contains 11 residues. Deletions cut 2 bases from V and 10 bases from J, with 6 bases between. In germline, CDR1 is KGHSH, CDR2 LQKENI. CDR3 DNA sequence: TGTGCCAGCTCACCAGGCCGAGAGCAGTTCTTC. This encodes CASSPGREQFF.

This clone was counted between two and nine times. The chain links TRBV7-8 to TRBJ1-5, with a tentative D call TRBD1 (6 bases). The germline V and J ends were trimmed by 0 bases and 0 bases, with 15 bases remaining between them. CDR1 SGHVS and CDR2 FQNEAQ come from the germline V gene. The CDR3 covers 18 residues. The CDR3 reads CASSLASQGQHSNQPQHF. Here the CDR3 DNA reads TGTGCCAGCAGCTTAGCCTCACAGGGCCAACATAGCAATCAGCCCCAGCATTTT.

J is TRBJ1-6 and V is TRBV25-1; D is perhaps TRBD1 (6 bases). Germline lookup yields CDR1 MGHDK and CDR2 SYGVNS. The CDR3 totals 14 residues. V was shortened by 6 bases and J by 4 bases, with 10 bases between the two germline ends. This CDR3 reads CASSAGQYNSPLHF. The CDR3 DNA reads TGTGCCAGCAGCGCAGGACAGTATAATTCACCCCTCCACTTT.

The rearrangement uses TRBV5-5 and TRBJ2-1; a weak D match, TRBD1 (6 bases). The CDR3 covers 13 residues. The V gene's germline CDR1 is SGHKS and CDR2 YYEKEE (reference sequence). The V gene lost 4 bases and the J gene lost 3 bases, with 8 bases spanning the gap. The CDR3 DNA sequence: TGTGCCAGCAGCCCGGACAGCTACAATGAGCAGTTCTTC. It encodes CASSPDSYNEQFF.

V and J are TRBV7-2 and TRBJ2-7; 8 bases line up with TRBD1. CDR3 length: 17 amino acids. Trimming at V came to 0 bases and at J to 1 base, leaving 8 bases not matched to a gene. CDR1 is SGHTA, CDR2 FQGNSA, per germline. This CDR3 is CASSLADNRDRSYEQYF. Written as DNA, the CDR3 is TGTGCCAGCAGCTTAGCCGACAACCGGGACAGGTCCTACGAGCAGTACTTC.

The chain has TRBV18 and TRBJ1-4, with D uncertain. The CDR3 runs to 12 residues. V was clipped by 3 bases and J by 8 bases, with 7 bases between them. Germline CDR1 reads KGHSH; CDR2 reads LQKENI. The CDR3 nucleotides read TGTGCCAGCTCACCTGCTGGCGAAAAACTGTTTTTT. Translation gives CASSPAGEKLFF.

The chain couples TRBV12-3 or TRBV12-4 to TRBJ2-7; D not resolved. V was pared by 6 bases and J by 6 bases, with 12 bases between. The length of the CDR3 is 12 residues. Written as DNA, the CDR3 is TGTGCCAGCAGCACTCAGGTCGGCGAGCAGTACTTC. Amino acid sequence: CASSTQVGEQYF.

This clone has a handful of counts. In nucleotides, the CDR3 is TGTGCCAGCAAGCTTATAAGGGGGCGGCAGCCCCAGCATTTT. Protein: CASKLIRGRQPQHF. The chain links TRBV7-9 to TRBJ1-5; 7 nucleotides match TRBD1. V lost 7 bases and J lost 7; bases outside the gene matches: 10. CDR1 SEHNR and CDR2 FQNEAQ come from the germline V gene (reference sequence). The CDR3 is 14 amino acids.

The chain has TRBV6-2 or TRBV6-3 and TRBJ2-7; the match to TRBD2 covers 9 bases. The trim removed 5 bases at V and 6 bases at J, leaving 8 bases unmatched. The germline CDR1 and CDR2 sequences are MNHEY and SVGEGT. The CDR3 has 14 residues. CDR3 protein: CASSGTGLATEQYF. The CDR3 DNA reads as TGTGCCAGCAGTGGGACGGGACTAGCCACCGAGCAGTACTTC.

The gene calls are TRBV10-3 and TRBJ2-1; 14 nucleotides agree with TRBD2. Germline CDR1 and CDR2: ENHRY and SYGVKD. The CDR3 sequence is 16 residues long. Trimming at V came to 6 bases and at J to 6 bases, leaving 7 bases not matched to a gene. The DNA for the CDR3 is TGTGCCATCAGGGACGGGACTAGCGGGAGAGCCAATGAGCAGTTCTTC. It is translated as CAIRDGTSGRANEQFF.

This sequence joins TRBV27 and TRBJ2-7; 7 bases align to TRBD1. The CDR3 contains 13 residues. V shed 3 bases and J 6 bases; nucleotides not matched to a gene: 5. Germline assignment: CDR1 MNHEY and CDR2 SMNVEV (reference sequence). The CDR3 coding sequence is TGTGCCAGCAGTTTGACAGGGTACACCGAGCAGTACGTC. It encodes CASSLTGYTEQYV.

This chain uses TRBV19 with TRBJ1-1, with TRBD1 matching 7 bases. The length of the CDR3 is 15 residues. Losses at the gene ends were 9 bases for V and 0 bases for J; bases not matched to a gene: 10. From germline, CDR1 is LNHDA and CDR2 SQIVND (reference sequence). The CDR3 loop is CASIDRVGVNTEAFF. CDR3 in DNA: TGTGCCAGCATTGACAGGGTAGGTGTGAACACTGAAGCTTTCTTT.

The chain is built from TRBV11-2 and TRBJ2-1, with D possibly being TRBD1 or TRBD2 (5 bases each). CDR1 SGHAT and CDR2 FQNNGV come from the germline V gene. This CDR3 is 16 amino acids long. Trimming pared 5 bases from V and 6 bases from J, leaving 20 bases between. The CDR3 sequence is CASSLARQGPFNEQFF. For the CDR3, the DNA is TGTGCCAGCAGCCTAGCACGGCAGGGCCCTTTCAATGAGCAGTTCTTC.

This clone was recorded once. The V and J genes are TRBV18 and TRBJ2-5, with 14 bases aligning to TRBD2. The germline V gene encodes CDR1 KGHSH and CDR2 LQKENI. The trim removed 7 bases at V and 1 base at J, leaving 2 bases unmatched. The CDR3 extends over 15 amino acids. The CDR3 sequence is CASFGLAGGQETQYF. CDR3 nucleotides: TGTGCCAGCTTCGGACTAGCGGGGGGCCAAGAGACCCAGTACTTC.

V and J are TRBV29-1 and TRBJ2-7; TRBD2 matches at 8 bases. After removal of 7 bases from V and 3 bases from J, the junction contained 2 bases not matched to a gene. CDR3 length equals 11 residues. Germline V gene data show CDR1 as SQVTM and CDR2 as ANQGSEA. CDR3 loop: CSAGGHYEQYF. The CDR3, as DNA: TGCAGCGCGGGGGGGCACTACGAGCAGTACTTC.

CDR3 coding DNA: TGCAGCGTTGCGGGTGTGGGTAATTCACCCCTCCACTTT. Amino acid sequence: CSVAGVGNSPLHF. The chain joins TRBV29-1 to TRBJ1-6; D is uncertain. Trimming pared 4 bases from V and 6 bases from J, leaving 10 bases between. Germline CDR1 SQVTM, CDR2 ANQGSEA. This CDR3 region has 13 residues.

This chain links TRBV30 with TRBJ2-1, with a weak D call TRBD2 (5 bases). The V and J ends lost 3 bases and 3 bases respectively, with 18 bases between them. Looked up from germline, CDR1 is GTSNPN and CDR2 is SVGIG (reference sequence). CDR3 length: 16 amino acids. CDR3 in amino acids: CAWRRRLREIYNEQFF. The CDR3 nucleotides read TGTGCCTGGAGAAGAAGGCTGAGGGAAATCTACAATGAGCAGTTCTTC.

V gene TRBV5-1 combines with J gene TRBJ1-2; D not certain. Trimming left V 0 bases short and J 4 bases short, with 10 bases between. Germline V gene lookup returns CDR1 SGHRS and CDR2 YFSETQ. This CDR3 is built from 14 residues. CDR3 protein: CASSLAGNGYGYTF. In DNA form, the CDR3 reads TGCGCCAGCAGCTTGGCCGGTAACGGCTATGGCTACACCTTC.

V is TRBV4-3 and J is TRBJ2-1, with 10 nucleotides matching TRBD1. The CDR3 extends over 15 amino acids. Germline lookup yields CDR1 LGHNA and CDR2 YSLEER. V lost 0 bases to trimming and J lost 7 bases; unmatched junction nucleotides: 3. The CDR3 here is CASSQDRDRGNEQFF. The CDR3 DNA reads as TGCGCCAGCAGCCAAGATCGGGACAGGGGAAATGAGCAGTTCTTC.

This chain uses TRBV7-8 with TRBJ1-2; D remains unclear. V lost 5 bases, J lost 8 bases, and 15 bases lay in between. This CDR3 is built from 13 residues. Germline-derived CDR1 and CDR2 are SGHVS and FQNEAQ. CDR3 loop: CASSVRENGGYTF. DNA for the CDR3: TGTGCCAGCAGCGTACGGGAAAACGGCGGCTACACCTTC.